This T cell receptor (beta chain) was observed in a study of blood T cells in healthy people across ages (dated by TCRdb to between 2014 and 2016). With respect to the entire study: In model experiments, template switching captured roughly one uniquely barcoded TCR beta cDNA molecule for every two T cells. To track age-related changes in TCR beta repertoire diversity, the study relied on deep sequencing normalized with unique cDNA molecular identifiers. Four age groups were formed from the donors: young (average about 17 years), middle-aged (around 41), aged (62) and long-lived (less than 85). Donors of different ages were randomly distributed across sequencing lanes to avoid experimental bias. Two additional independent replicas of 1 million unique cDNA reads from the same blood draw were analyzed for two donors (one aged 18 to 30 and one aged 80 or older).

The library relied on 5' RACE. This sample was sequenced with an Illumina HiSeq 2500. The second PCR ran for roughly 7 to 11 cycles and used a J-beta primer mix along with a sample-barcoded 5' primer. A template-switch 5' adaptor carrying 12 random nucleotides introduced a unique molecular identifier onto each TCR beta cDNA molecule. At least 2.5 million CDR3-containing paired-end reads were obtained from each sample. The Mint cDNA synthesis kit, primed by a TRBC-specific oligonucleotide, was used to synthesize first-strand cDNA from all RNA. Following uracil-DNA glycosylase treatment, a first 18-cycle PCR with universal primers M1SS and BC2_uni_R was performed on all cDNA. In the source study's methods: For normalization, 1 million high-quality reads, each with a distinct molecular identifier, were randomly selected from each sample. Instead of being binned into consensus sequences, reads that shared molecular identifiers were thrown out. MiTCR, set to a Q25 quality threshold and the strictest error-elimination algorithm, was used for CDR3 identification, clonotype clustering and error correction. A nonparametric unseen species model with Euler transformation was used to estimate a lower bound on total TCR beta diversity. TCRdb trimmed the raw reads at Q25, called clones with MiXCR and kept productive beta chains. Rows merge per CDR3 protein into single entries with the most common DNA and genes. These V and J calls are TCRdb output, not the study's own analysis. The sample table holds about 2 million distinct CDR3 sequences, of which 40% to 55% were seen once. The leading ten clones occupy approximately 2.1% of the sample.

In regard to this clonotype: The antigen it recognizes is unknown. No much larger clonotype is one base removed from it; base qualities were not supplied.

The 39 donors, aged about 6 to 95 years, were systemically healthy Caucasian individuals from Russia. Approximately 9.7 milliliters of peripheral blood were drawn from each donor into EDTA-treated Vacutainer tubes. Ficoll-Paque density-gradient centrifugation was used to isolate PBMCs, with at least 7 million per sample. Trizol reagent was used to extract total RNA from the PBMCs, yielding at least 5 micrograms per sample. Naive CD45RAhigh/CD27high T cell percentages were measured by flow cytometry on a PBMC aliquot from every donor. As encoded in the germline V gene, CDR1 is SGDLS while CDR2 is YYNGEE. After removal of 0 bases from V and 2 bases from J, the junction retains 7 bases not matched to a gene. The CDR3 contains 17 residues, cysteine and phenylalanine counted. The entry retains the CDR3 DNA only, 51 bases that are in frame from base 1. Paper-wide results and their limitations: Compared with the aged group, the long-lived group had more naive CD4+ T cells, fewer expanded clones and increased TCR diversity, suggesting age selection. Observed TCR beta diversity correlated strongly with the percentage of naive T cells measured by flow cytometry. Because profiling used bulk unsorted PBMCs, naive and antigen-experienced compartments could not be compared conclusively. As age increased, observed TCR beta diversity per million T cells dropped in a roughly linear way, and a significant reduction was already evident by age 40. Estimates of total diversity from one million sequenced T cells were regarded as lower bounds and underestimates. The CMV infection status of donors was not known, potentially confounding age-related changes in expanded clonotypes.

The rearrangement joined TRBV9 to TRBJ2-5; the central 10 bases match TRBD2. The receptor's source is a woman aged 35 to 49 in good health. The sequenced sample was blood. The nucleotide sequence is TGTGCCAGCAGCGTAGATCCCCTAGCGGGGGCTCAAGAGACCCAGTACTTC. Its protein is CASSVDPLAGAQETQYF.